This T cell receptor (beta chain) was sequenced for a study of CXCR3-negative and CXCR3-positive naive CD8 T cells. The study, taken as a whole, reports: Comparison of naive CXCR3-negative and CXCR3-positive cells revealed similar TRBV-TRBJ usage, while memory cells differed. Fresh PBMCs were used in most assays, and CXCR3 expression partially decreased after cryopreservation. Memory CD8+ T cell repertoires were far less diverse than both naive subsets.

CDR1 is SGHVS, CDR2 FQNEAQ, per germline. The CDR3 length is 12 residues. A remark on this clonotype: Its antigen remains unknown.

TRB cDNA libraries were made by UMI-labeled 5' RACE. TCRdb re-called the 5' RACE reads and shows each CDR3 protein once, DNA omitted. This listing includes more than 45,000 distinct CDR3 sequences. This chain uses TRBV7-8 with TRBJ1-1. The clonotype comes from a human donor in good health. Some clones in this sample may be carry-over from other donors' samples. Specimen: memory CD8+ T cells from blood. The CDR3 sequence: CASSFENTEAFF.